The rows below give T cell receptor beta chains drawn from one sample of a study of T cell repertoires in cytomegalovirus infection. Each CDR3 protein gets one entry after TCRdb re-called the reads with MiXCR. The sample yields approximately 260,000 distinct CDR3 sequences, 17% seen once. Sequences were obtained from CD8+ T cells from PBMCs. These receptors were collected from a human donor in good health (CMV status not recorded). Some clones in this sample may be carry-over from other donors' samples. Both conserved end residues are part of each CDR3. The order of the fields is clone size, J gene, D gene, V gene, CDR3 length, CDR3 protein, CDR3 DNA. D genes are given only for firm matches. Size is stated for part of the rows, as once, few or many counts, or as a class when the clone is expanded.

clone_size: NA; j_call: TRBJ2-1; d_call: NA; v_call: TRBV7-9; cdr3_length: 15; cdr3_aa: CASSLPPGSYNEQFF; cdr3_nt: TGTGCCAGCAGCTTACCCCCGGGCTCCTACAATGAGCAGTTCTTC
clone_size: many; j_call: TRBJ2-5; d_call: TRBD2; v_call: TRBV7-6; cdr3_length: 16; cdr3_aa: CASSWMSSGDQETQYF; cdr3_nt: TGTGCCAGCAGCTGGATGAGTAGCGGGGACCAAGAGACCCAGTACTTC
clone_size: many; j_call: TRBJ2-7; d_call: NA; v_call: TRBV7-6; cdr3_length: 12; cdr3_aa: CASSLTADEQYF; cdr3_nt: TGTGCCAGCAGCTTAACGGCCGACGAGCAGTACTTC
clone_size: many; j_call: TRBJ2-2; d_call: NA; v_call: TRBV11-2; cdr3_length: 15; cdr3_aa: CASSFGYANTGELFF; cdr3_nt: TGTGCCAGCAGCTTCGGCTACGCGAACACCGGGGAGCTGTTTTTT
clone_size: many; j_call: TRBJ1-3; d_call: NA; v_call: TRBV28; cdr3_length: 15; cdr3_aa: CASTWNRGSGNTIYF; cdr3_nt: TGTGCCAGCACCTGGAACCGGGGCTCTGGAAACACCATATATTTT
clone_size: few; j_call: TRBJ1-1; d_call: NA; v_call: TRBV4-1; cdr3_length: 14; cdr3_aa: CASSQGGRGTEAFF; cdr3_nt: TGCGCCAGCAGCCAAGGCGGGCGTGGGACTGAAGCTTTCTTT
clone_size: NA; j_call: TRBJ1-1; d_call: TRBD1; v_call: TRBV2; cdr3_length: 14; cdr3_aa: CASSGDSWNTEAFF; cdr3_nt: TGTGCCAGCAGTGGGGACAGTTGGAACACTGAAGCTTTCTTT
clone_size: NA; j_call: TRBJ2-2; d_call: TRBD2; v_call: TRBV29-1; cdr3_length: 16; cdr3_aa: CSVRHLAGANTGELFF; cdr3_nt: TGCAGCGTCCGCCACCTAGCGGGGGCTAACACCGGGGAGCTGTTTTTT
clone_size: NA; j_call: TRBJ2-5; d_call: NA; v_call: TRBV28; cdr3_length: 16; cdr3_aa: CASSLLGLMPPETQYF; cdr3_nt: TGTGCCAGCAGTTTACTGGGACTTATGCCCCCAGAGACCCAGTACTTC
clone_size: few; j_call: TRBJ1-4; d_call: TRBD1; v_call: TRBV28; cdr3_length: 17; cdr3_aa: CASSSPRIDRGSEKLFF; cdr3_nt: TGTGCCAGCAGTTCGCCGAGGATCGACAGGGGTAGTGAAAAACTGTTTTTT
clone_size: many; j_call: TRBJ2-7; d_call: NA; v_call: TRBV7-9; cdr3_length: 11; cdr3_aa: CASSLKGEQYF; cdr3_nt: TGTGCCAGCAGCCTTAAGGGGGAGCAGTACTTC
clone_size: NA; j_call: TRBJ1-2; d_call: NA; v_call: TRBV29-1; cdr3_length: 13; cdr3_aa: CSVDPTGDYGYTF; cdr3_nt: TGCAGCGTTGACCCGACTGGTGACTATGGCTACACCTTC
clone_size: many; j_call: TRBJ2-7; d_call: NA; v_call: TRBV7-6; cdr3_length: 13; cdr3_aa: CASSLAGLSEQYF; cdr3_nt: TGTGCCAGCAGCTTAGCGGGGCTAAGCGAGCAGTACTTC
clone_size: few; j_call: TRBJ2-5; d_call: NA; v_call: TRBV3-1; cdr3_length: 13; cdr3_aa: CASSQGVQETQYF; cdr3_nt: TGTGCCAGCAGCCAAGGAGTCCAAGAGACCCAGTACTTC
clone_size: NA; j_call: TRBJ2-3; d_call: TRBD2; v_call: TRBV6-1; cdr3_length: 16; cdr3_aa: CASSPVPGGSTDTQYF; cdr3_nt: TGTGCCAGCAGTCCAGTCCCGGGGGGTAGCACAGATACGCAGTATTTT
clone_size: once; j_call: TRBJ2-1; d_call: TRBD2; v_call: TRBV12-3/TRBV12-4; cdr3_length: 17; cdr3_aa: CASSFDVASGGANEQFF; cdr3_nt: TGTGCCAGCAGTTTTGATGTAGCTAGCGGGGGGGCGAATGAGCAGTTCTTC
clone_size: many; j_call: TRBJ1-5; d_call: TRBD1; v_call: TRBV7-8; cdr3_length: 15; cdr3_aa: CASSLSGTGSQPQHF; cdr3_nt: TGTGCCAGCAGCTTAAGTGGGACAGGGTCTCAGCCCCAGCATTTT
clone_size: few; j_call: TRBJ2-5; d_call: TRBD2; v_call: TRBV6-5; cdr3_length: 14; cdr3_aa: CASSPSGPPETQYF; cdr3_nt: TGTGCCAGCAGCCCTAGCGGGCCCCCAGAGACCCAGTACTTC
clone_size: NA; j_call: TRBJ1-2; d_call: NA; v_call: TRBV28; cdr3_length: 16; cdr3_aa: CASRSVIVGIGDGYTF; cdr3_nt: TGTGCCAGCAGGTCCGTTATCGTAGGGATCGGGGATGGCTACACCTTC
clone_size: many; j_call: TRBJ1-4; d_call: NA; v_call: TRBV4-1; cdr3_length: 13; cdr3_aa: CASSQDLTTVVFF; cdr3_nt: TGCGCCAGCAGCCAAGATCTGACTACGGTGGTGTTTTTT
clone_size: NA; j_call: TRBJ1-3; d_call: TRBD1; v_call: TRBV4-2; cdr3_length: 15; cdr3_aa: CASSQVQGVGNTIYF; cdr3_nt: TGTGCCAGCAGCCAAGTACAGGGGGTAGGAAACACCATATATTTT
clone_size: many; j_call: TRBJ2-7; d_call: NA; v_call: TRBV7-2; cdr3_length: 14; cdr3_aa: CASSLSAENYEQYF; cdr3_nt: TGTGCCAGCAGCTTATCGGCCGAGAACTACGAGCAGTACTTC
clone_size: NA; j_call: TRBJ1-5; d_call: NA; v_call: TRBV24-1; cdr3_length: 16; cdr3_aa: CATSDARDGINQPQHF; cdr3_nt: TGTGCCACCAGTGATGCTCGGGACGGGATCAATCAGCCCCAGCATTTT
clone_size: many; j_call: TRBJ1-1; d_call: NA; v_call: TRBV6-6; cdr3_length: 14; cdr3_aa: CASSYSQGVTEAFF; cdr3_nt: TGTGCCAGCAGTTACTCGCAGGGTGTCACTGAAGCTTTCTTT
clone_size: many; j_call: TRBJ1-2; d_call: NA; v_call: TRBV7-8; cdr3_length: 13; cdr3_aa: CASSLARAYGYTF; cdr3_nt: TGTGCCAGCAGCTTAGCCAGGGCGTATGGCTACACCTTC
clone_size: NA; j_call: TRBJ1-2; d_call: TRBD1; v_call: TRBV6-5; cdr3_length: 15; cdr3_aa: CASSPTGQGYYGYTF; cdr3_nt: TGTGCCAGCAGTCCGACAGGGCAAGGGTACTATGGCTACACCTTC
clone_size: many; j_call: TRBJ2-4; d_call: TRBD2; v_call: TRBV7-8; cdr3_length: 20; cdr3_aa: CASSLGWRGGLIVTKNIQYF; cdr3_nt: TGTGCCAGCAGCTTAGGATGGCGGGGGGGCCTCATTGTAACCAAAAACATTCAGTACTTC
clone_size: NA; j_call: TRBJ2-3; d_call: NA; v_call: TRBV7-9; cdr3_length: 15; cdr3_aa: CASSLVIEGPDTQYF; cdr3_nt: TGTGCCAGCAGCTTAGTAATAGAAGGCCCAGATACGCAGTATTTT
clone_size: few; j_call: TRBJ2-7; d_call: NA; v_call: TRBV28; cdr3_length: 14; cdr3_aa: CASSPEVTFYEQYF; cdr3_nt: TGTGCCAGCAGTCCGGAGGTTACCTTCTACGAGCAGTACTTC
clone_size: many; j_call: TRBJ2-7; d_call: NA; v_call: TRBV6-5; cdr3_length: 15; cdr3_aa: CASSYLGASLDEQYF; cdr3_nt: TGTGCCAGCAGTTACTTGGGGGCGTCCTTGGACGAGCAGTACTTC
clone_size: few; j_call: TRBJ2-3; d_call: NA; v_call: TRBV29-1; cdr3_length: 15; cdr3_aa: CSVEDFEGRPDTQYF; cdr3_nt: TGCAGCGTTGAAGATTTTGAGGGCCGGCCAGATACGCAGTATTTT
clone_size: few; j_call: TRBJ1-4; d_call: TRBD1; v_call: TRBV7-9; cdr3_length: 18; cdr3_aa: CASSSSQGAYPTNEKLFF; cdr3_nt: TGTGCCAGCAGCTCCTCGCAGGGGGCCTACCCCACTAATGAAAAACTGTTTTTT
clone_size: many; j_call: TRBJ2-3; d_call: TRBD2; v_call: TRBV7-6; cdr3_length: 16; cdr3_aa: CASSLLRGARGDTQYF; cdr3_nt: TGTGCCAGCAGCTTATTGCGGGGGGCGCGAGGAGATACGCAGTATTTT
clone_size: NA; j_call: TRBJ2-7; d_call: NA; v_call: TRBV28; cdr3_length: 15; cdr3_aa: CASIRSLFGPYEQYF; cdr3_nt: TGTGCCAGCATCAGGTCACTTTTCGGCCCCTACGAGCAGTACTTC
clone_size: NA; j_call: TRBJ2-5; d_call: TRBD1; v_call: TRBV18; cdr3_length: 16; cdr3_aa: CASSPQGQGPQETQYF; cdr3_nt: TGTGCCAGCTCACCACAAGGACAGGGACCTCAAGAGACCCAGTACTTC
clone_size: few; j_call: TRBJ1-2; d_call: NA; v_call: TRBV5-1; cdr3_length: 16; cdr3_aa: CASSRRETDHIYGYTF; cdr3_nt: TGCGCCAGCAGCCGACGGGAGACGGATCACATCTATGGCTACACCTTC
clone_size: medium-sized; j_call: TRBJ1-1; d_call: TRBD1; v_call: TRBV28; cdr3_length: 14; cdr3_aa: CASSLVQGGTEAFF; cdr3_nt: TGTGCCAGCAGTTTGGTCCAGGGGGGAACTGAAGCTTTCTTT
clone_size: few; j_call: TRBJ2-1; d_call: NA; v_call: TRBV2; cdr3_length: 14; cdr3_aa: CASSDGTRAAEQFF; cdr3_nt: TGTGCCAGCAGCGATGGGACTCGGGCTGCTGAGCAGTTCTTC
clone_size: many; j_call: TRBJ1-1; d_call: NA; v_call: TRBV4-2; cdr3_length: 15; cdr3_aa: CASSHPVVANTEAFF; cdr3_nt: TGTGCCAGCAGCCACCCTGTGGTGGCGAACACTGAAGCTTTCTTT
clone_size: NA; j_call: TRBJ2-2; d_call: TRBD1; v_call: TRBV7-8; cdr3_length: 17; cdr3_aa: CASSVLETGFDTGELFF; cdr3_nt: TGTGCCAGCAGCGTCCTCGAGACAGGGTTTGACACCGGGGAGCTGTTTTTT
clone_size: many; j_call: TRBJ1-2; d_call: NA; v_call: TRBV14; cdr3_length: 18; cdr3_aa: CASSRNRARLKANYGYTF; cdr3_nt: TGTGCCAGCAGTCGGAACAGGGCGCGTCTGAAAGCTAACTATGGCTACACCTTC
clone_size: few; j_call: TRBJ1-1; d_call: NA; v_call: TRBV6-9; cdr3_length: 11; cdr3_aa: CASGGNLEAFF; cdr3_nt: TGTGCCAGCGGGGGTAACCTTGAAGCTTTCTTT
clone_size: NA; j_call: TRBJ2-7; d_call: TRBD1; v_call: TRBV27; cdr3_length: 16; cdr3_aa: CASSQLSLGQGREQYF; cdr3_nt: TGTGCCAGCAGTCAACTGTCCCTCGGACAGGGTCGCGAGCAGTACTTC
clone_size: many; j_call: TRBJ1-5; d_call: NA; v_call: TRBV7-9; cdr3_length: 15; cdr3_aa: CASSYQGDNNQPQHF; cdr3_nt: TGTGCCAGCAGCTATCAAGGGGATAACAATCAGCCCCAGCATTTT
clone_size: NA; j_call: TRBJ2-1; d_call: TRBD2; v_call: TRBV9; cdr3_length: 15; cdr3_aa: CASSGGASGVHEQFF; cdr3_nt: TGTGCCAGCAGCGGTGGGGCTAGCGGGGTCCATGAGCAGTTCTTC
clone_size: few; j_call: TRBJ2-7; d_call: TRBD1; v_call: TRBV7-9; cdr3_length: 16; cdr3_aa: CASSPGQVGLSYEQYF; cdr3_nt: TGTGCCAGCAGCCCGGGACAGGTGGGTCTCTCCTACGAGCAGTACTTC
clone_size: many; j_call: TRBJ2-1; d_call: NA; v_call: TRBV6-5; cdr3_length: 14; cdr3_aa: CASSSLGPTNEQFF; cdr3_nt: TGTGCCAGCAGTTCCCTAGGACCAACGAATGAGCAGTTCTTC
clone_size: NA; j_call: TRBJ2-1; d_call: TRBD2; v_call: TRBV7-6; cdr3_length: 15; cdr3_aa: CASSLTSGGYWAQFF; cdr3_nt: TGTGCCAGCAGCTTAACTAGCGGGGGCTATTGGGCGCAGTTCTTC
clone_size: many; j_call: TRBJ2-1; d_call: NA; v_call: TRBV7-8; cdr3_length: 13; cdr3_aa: CASSPDKYNEQFF; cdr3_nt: TGTGCCAGCAGCCCTGACAAATACAATGAGCAGTTCTTC
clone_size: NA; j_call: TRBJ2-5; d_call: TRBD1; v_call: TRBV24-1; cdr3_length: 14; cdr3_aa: CATSEDRDQETQYF; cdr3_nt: TGTGCCACCAGTGAGGACAGGGACCAAGAGACCCAGTACTTC
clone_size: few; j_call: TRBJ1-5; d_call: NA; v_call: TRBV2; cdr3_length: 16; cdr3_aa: CASSEYQGGSNQPQHF; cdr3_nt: TGTGCCAGCAGTGAATACCAGGGTGGCAGCAATCAGCCCCAGCATTTT
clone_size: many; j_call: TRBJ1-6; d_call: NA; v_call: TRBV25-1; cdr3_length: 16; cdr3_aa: CASSEYYGGLGSPLHF; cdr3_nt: TGTGCCAGCAGTGAATATTACGGGGGCTTAGGTTCACCCCTCCACTTT
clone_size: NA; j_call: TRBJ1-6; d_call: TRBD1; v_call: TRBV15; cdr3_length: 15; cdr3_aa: CATSRDRGYGSPLHF; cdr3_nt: TGTGCCACCAGCAGAGACAGGGGGTACGGTTCACCCCTCCACTTT
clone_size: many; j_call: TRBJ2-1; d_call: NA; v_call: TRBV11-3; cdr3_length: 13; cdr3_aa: CASSPDSYNEQFF; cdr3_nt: TGTGCCAGCAGCCCCGACAGTTACAATGAGCAGTTCTTC
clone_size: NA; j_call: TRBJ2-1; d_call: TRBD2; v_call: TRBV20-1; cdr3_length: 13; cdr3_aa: CSAFSSGNNEQFF; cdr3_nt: TGCAGTGCGTTTTCTAGCGGGAACAATGAGCAGTTCTTC
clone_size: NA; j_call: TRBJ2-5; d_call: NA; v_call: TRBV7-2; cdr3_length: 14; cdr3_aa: CASSPRQPAEAQYF; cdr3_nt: TGTGCCAGCAGCCCACGACAGCCGGCAGAGGCCCAGTACTTC
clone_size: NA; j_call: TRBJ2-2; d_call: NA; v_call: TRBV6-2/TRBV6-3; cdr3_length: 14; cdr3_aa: CASSLRTITGELFF; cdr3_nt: TGTGCCAGCAGCCTCCGGACAATCACCGGGGAGCTGTTTTTT
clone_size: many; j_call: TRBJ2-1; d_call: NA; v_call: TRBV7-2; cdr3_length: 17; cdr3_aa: CASSPRGRRPTYNEQFF; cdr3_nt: TGTGCCAGCAGCCCTCGGGGACGCCGACCCACCTACAATGAGCAGTTCTTC
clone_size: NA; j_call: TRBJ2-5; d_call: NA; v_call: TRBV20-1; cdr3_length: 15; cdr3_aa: CSASPGTGVFETQYF; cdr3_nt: TGCAGTGCTTCGCCCGGGACTGGAGTATTTGAGACCCAGTACTTC
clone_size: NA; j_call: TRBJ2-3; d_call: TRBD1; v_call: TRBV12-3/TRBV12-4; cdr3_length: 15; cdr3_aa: CASTLGDRVTDTQYF; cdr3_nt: TGTGCCAGCACCCTTGGTGACAGGGTTACAGATACGCAGTATTTT